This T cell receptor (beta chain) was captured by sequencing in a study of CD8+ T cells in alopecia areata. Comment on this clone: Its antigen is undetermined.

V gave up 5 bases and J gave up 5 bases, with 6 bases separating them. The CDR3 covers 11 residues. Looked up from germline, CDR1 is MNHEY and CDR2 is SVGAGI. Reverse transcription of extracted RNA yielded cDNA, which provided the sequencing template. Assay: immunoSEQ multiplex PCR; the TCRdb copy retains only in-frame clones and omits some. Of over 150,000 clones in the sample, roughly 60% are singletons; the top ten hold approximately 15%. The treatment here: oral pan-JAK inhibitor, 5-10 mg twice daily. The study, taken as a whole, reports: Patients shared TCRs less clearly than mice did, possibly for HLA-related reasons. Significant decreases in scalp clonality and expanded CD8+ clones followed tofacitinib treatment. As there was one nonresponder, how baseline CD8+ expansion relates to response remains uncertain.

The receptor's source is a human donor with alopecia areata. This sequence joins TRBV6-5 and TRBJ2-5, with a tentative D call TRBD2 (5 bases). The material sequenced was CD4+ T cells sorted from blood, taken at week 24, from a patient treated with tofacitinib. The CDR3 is CASSRGETQYF. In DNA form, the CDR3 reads TGTGCCAGCAGTCGAGGGGAGACCCAGTACTTC.